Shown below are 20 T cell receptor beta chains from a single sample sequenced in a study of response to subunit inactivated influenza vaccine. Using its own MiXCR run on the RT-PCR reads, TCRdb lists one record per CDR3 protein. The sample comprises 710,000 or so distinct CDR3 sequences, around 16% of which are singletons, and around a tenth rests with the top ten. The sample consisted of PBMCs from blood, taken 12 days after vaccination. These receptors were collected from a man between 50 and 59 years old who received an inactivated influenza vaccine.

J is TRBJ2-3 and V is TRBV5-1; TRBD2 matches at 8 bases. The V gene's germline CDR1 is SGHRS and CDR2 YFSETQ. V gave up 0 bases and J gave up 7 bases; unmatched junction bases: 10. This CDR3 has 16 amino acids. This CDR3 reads CASSLDLNRGGNTQYF. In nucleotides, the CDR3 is TGCGCCAGCAGCTTGGACCTAAACCGGGGGGGAAATACGCAGTATTTT.

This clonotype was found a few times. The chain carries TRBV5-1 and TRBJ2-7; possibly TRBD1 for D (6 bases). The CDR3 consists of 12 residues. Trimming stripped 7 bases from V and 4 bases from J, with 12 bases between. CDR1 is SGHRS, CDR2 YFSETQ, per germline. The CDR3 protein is CASAGVGYEQYF. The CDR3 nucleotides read TGCGCCAGCGCAGGGGTAGGGTACGAGCAGTACTTC. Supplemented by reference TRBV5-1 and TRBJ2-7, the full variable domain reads KAGVTQTPRYLIKTRGQQVTLSCSPISGHRSVSWYQQTPGQGLQFLFEYFSETQRNKGNFPGRFSGRQFSNSRSEMNVSTLELGDSALYLCASAGVGYEQYFGPGTRLTVT.

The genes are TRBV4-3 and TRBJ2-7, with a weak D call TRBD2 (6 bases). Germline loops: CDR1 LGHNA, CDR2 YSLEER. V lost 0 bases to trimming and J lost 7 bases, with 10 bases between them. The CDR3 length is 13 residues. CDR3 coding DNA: TGCGCCAGCAGCCAAGATATCGGGGGTGAGCAGTACTTC. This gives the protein CASSQDIGGEQYF.

As DNA, the CDR3 is TGTGCCAGCAGCATCCGGGGGCATTCCTACGAGCAGTACTTC. As protein: CASSIRGHSYEQYF. The chain combines TRBV13 with TRBJ2-7; either TRBD1 or TRBD2 may fit D (6 bases each). This CDR3 comprises 14 residues. V gave up 5 bases and J gave up 1 base, with 12 bases separating them. CDR1 and CDR2 (germline): PRHDT, FYEKMQ (reference sequence).

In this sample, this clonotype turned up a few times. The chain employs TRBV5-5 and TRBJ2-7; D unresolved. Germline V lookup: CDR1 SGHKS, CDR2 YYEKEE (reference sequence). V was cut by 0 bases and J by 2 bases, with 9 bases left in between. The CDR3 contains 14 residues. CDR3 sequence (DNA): TGTGCCAGCAGCTTGGAAAGGTCCGCCTACGAGCAGTACTTC. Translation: CASSLERSAYEQYF.

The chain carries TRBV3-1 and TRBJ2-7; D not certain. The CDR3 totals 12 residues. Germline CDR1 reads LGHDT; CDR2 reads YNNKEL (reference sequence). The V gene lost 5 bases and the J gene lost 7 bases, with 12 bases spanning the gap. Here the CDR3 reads CASSDHPSEQYF. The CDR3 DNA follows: TGTGCCAGCAGCGATCACCCATCGGAGCAGTACTTC.

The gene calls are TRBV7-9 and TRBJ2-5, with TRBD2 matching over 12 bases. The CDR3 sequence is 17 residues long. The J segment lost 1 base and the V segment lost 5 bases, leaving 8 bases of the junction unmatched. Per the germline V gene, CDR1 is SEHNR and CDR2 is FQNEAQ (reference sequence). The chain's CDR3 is CASSPQTSGRSQETQYF. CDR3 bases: TGTGCCAGCAGCCCACAGACTAGCGGGAGATCCCAAGAGACCCAGTACTTC.

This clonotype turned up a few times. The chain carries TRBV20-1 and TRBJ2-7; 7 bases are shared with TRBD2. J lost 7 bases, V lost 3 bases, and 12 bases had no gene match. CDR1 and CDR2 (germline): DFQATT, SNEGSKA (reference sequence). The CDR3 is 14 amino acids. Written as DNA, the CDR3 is TGCAGTGCTAGTCGGGGGGACGCCCGGGGAGAGCAGTACTTC. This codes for CSASRGDARGEQYF.

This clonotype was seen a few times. CDR3 DNA: TGCAGTGCTTTGACACCATACGAGCAGTACTTC. It is translated as CSALTPYEQYF. The chain couples TRBV20-1 to TRBJ2-7; D is undetermined. From germline, CDR1 is DFQATT and CDR2 SNEGSKA (reference sequence). The ends were cut back, 5 bases at V and 4 bases at J, with 9 bases in the middle. The CDR3 has 11 residues.

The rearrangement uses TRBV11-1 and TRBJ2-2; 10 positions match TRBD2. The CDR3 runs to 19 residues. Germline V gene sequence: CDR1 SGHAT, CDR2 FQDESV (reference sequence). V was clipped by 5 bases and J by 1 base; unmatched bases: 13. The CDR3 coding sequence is TGTGCCAGCAGCGCTCGTGGGCTAGCGGGAGCAGAGAACACCGGGGAGCTGTTTTTT. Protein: CASSARGLAGAENTGELFF.

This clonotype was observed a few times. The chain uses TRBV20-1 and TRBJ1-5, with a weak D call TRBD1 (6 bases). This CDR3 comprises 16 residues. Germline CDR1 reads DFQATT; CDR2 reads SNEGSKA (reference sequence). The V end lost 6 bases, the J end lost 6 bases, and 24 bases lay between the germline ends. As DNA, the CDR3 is TGCAGTGCAACGGACCGGACTGCGGGGGGCTTTCAGCCCCAGCATTTT. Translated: CSATDRTAGGFQPQHF.

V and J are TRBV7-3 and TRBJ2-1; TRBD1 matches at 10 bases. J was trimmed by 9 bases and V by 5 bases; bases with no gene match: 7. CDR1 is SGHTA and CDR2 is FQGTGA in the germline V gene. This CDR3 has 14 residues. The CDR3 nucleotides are TGTGCCAGCAGCAGACGACAGGGGGCCAGTGAGCAGTTCTTC. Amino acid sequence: CASSRRQGASEQFF. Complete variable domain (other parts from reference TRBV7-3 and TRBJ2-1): GAGVSQTPSNKVTEKGKYVELRCDPISGHTALYWYRQSLGQGPEFLIYFQGTGAADDSGLPNDRFFAVRPEGSVSTLKIQRTERGDSAVYLCASSRRQGASEQFFGPGTRLTVL.

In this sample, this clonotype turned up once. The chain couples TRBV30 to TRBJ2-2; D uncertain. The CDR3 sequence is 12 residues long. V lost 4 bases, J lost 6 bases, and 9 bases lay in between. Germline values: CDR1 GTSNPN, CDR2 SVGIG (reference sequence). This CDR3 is CAWTQYAGELFF. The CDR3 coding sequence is TGTGCCTGGACACAGTATGCCGGGGAGCTGTTTTTT.

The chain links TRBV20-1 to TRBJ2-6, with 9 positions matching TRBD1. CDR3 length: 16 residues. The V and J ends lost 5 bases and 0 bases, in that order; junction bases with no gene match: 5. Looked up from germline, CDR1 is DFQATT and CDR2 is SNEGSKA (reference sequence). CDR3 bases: TGCAGTGCTGGTGGGACAGGGAGCTCTGGGGCCAACGTCCTGACTTTC. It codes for CSAGGTGSSGANVLTF.

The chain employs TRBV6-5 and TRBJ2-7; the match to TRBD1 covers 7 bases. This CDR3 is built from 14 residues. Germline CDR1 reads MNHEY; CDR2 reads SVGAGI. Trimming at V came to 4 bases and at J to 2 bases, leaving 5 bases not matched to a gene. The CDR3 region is CASSFDRAPYEQYF. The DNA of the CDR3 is TGTGCCAGCAGTTTTGACAGGGCACCCTACGAGCAGTACTTC.

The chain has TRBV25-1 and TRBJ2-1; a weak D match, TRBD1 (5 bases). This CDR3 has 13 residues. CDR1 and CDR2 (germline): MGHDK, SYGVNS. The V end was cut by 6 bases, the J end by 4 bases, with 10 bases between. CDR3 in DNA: TGTGCCAGCAGGCCAGGGATATACAATGAGCAGTTCTTC. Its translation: CASRPGIYNEQFF. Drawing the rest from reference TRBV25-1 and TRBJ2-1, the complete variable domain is EADIYQTPRYLVIGTGKKITLECSQTMGHDKMYWYQQDPGMELHLIHYSYGVNSTEKGDLSSESTVSRIRTEHFPLTLESARPSHTSQYLCASRPGIYNEQFFGPGTRLTVL.

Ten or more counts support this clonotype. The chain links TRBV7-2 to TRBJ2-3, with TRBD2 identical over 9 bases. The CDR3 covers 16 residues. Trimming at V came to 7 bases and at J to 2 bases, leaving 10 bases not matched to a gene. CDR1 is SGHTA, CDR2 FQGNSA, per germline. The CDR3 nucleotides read TGTGCCAGCACCCTGTTCGCGGGAGGGAACACAGATACGCAGTATTTT. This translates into CASTLFAGGNTDTQYF. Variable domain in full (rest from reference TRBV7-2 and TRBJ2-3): GAGVSQSPSNKVTEKGKDVELRCDPISGHTALYWYRQSLGQGLEFLIYFQGNSAPDKSGLPSDRFSAERTGGSVSTLTIQRTQQEDSAVYLCASTLFAGGNTDTQYFGPGTRLTVL.

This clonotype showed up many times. The CDR3 reads CSARDWRQGSNQPQHF. For the CDR3, the DNA is TGCAGTGCTAGAGATTGGCGGCAGGGGAGCAATCAGCCCCAGCATTTT. V gene TRBV20-1 combines with J gene TRBJ1-5; tentatively, D is TRBD1 (6 bases). Trimming took 0 bases from V and 1 from J, leaving 13 bases between them. CDR3 length: 16 residues. Per germline, CDR1 DFQATT and CDR2 SNEGSKA (reference sequence).

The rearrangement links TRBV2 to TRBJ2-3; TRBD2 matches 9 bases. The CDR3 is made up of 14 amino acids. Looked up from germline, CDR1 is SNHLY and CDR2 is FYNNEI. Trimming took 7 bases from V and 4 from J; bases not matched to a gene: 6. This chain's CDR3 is CASIISGGSDTQYF. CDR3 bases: TGTGCCAGCATTATTAGCGGGGGCTCAGATACGCAGTATTTT.

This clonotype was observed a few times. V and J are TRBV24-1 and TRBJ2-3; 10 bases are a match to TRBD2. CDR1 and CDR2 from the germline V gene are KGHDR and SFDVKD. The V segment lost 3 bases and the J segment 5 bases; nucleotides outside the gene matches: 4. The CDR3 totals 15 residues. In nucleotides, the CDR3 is TGTGCCACCAGTGATCTAGCGGGAGCTTTAGATACGCAGTATTTT. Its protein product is CATSDLAGALDTQYF.